The T cell receptor beta chain described here comes from a study of response to subunit inactivated influenza vaccine. Study-wide points: The authors suggested that few new T cells are recruited per seasonal influenza vaccination.

This clonotype was picked up many times. Its target is not known. Germline V gene data show CDR1 as SSHAT and CDR2 as FNYEAQ (reference sequence). The CDR3 has 12 amino acids. TCRdb redid the calling of the RT-PCR reads with MiXCR, one entry per CDR3 protein. The sample has over 400,000 distinct CDR3 sequences, under 15% seen once. The TCR sequence derives from a man aged 45-65 years who received an inactivated influenza vaccine. The sample here was PBMCs from blood, taken roughly 46 days after vaccination. The rearrangement joins TRBV7-7 to TRBJ2-5; TRBD2 aligns across 8 bases. CDR3 region: CASGELSETQYF. The DNA for the CDR3 is TGTGCTAGCGGGGAATTATCTGAGACCCAGTACTTC.